The source of this TCR beta chain is a study of blood T cell repertoires in COVID-19. Study context: Both acute and convalescent COVID-19 samples were obtained from the United States, Italy and Spain. PBMCs, B-cell-depleted T cells, or T cells provided the cDNA or gDNA that made up the material.

The CDR3 contains 15 residues. Trimming took 4 bases from V and 5 from J; bases not matched to a gene: 2. Germline V CDR1 and CDR2: SGHRS, YFSETQ. In the original analysis: Scientists estimated how many nucleated cells there were by amplifying reference gene primers. Some clones are missing from TCRdb's copy, which holds only in-frame ones; the method was immunoSEQ multiplex PCR. The DNA was the basis for D and trimming; V, J and clone size are from that table. Of more than 150,000 clones listed, 90% are singletons. What was sequenced was peripheral blood. The sequence derives from a man between 45 and 60 years old with acute or convalescent COVID-19. This sequence joins TRBV5-1 and TRBJ2-5; 16 nucleotides line up with TRBD2. The CDR3 DNA is TGCGCCAGCAGCGGGGGACTAGCGGGAGGGGAGACCCAGTACTTC. This translates into CASSGGLAGGETQYF.